These 5 T cell receptor beta chains share one sample of origin, sequenced in a study of shared clonotypes between healthy human individuals. Clones were read by immunoSEQ multiplex PCR, and TCRdb kept only the in-frame ones, dropping some. The sample carries under 150,000 clones, around 66% recorded once. Source material: memory CD8+ T cells sorted from blood. Subset: CD45RO+ cells pooled with CCR7-negative TemRA cells. The source of these receptors is a woman aged 25 to 39 in good health.

V usage is TRBV18 and J usage is TRBJ2-1; no reliable D call. This CDR3 has 12 amino acids. V lost 3 bases to trimming and J lost 7 bases, with 7 bases between them. Per the germline V gene, CDR1 is KGHSH and CDR2 is LQKENI. Here the CDR3 DNA reads TGTGCCAGCTCACCGGGTGGGAATGAGCAGTTCTTC. It yields the protein CASSPGGNEQFF. Full variable domain (outside the CDR3, taken from reference TRBV18 and TRBJ2-1): NAGVMQNPRHLVRRRGQEARLRCSPMKGHSHVYWYRQLPEEGLKFMVYLQKENIIDESGMPKERFSAEFPKEGPSILRIQQVVRGDSAAYFCASSPGGNEQFFGPGTRLTVL.

The V and J genes are TRBV6-4 and TRBJ2-3, with D tentatively TRBD2 (6 bases). The CDR3 is 15 residues long. Germline V gene sequence: CDR1 MRHNA, CDR2 SNTAGT. V dropped 3 bases and J dropped 0 bases, with 10 bases sitting between them. The CDR3 is CASSEEAGSTDTQYF. The DNA for the CDR3 is TGTGCCAGCAGTGAAGAAGCGGGTAGCACAGATACGCAGTATTTT.

In its sample, this clone is medium-sized. The gene calls are TRBV2 and TRBJ1-2; perhaps TRBD1 as D (6 bases). This CDR3 region has 16 residues. Between the trimmed V and J ends, which lost 6 bases and 3 bases, there was a span of 20 bases. Germline V gene sequence: CDR1 SNHLY, CDR2 FYNNEI. CDR3 nucleotides: TGTGCCAGCAGAGACTCAGGGGAGATTGCTTACTATGGCTACACCTTC. As protein: CASRDSGEIAYYGYTF.

By share, this clone ranks as medium-sized (0.01 to 0.1%). The chain employs TRBV6-5 and TRBJ1-3; no definite D call. V lost 0 bases, J lost 4 bases, and 7 bases lay in between. The germline V gene has CDR1 MNHEY and CDR2 SVGAGI. The CDR3 has 14 residues. CDR3 sequence reads: CASSYSPEGNTIYF. The CDR3, as DNA: TGTGCCAGCAGTTACTCGCCGGAAGGAAACACCATATATTTT.

In this sample, this clone turned up once. This sequence joins TRBV6-1 and TRBJ1-2; D is unclear. The germline CDR1 and CDR2 sequences are MNHNS and SASEGT. The CDR3 covers 14 residues. The V end was cut by 5 bases, the J end by 4 bases, with 14 bases between. CDR3 in DNA: TGTGCCAGCAGTACCGGGTTGACCCGCTATGGCTACACCTTC. Protein: CASSTGLTRYGYTF.